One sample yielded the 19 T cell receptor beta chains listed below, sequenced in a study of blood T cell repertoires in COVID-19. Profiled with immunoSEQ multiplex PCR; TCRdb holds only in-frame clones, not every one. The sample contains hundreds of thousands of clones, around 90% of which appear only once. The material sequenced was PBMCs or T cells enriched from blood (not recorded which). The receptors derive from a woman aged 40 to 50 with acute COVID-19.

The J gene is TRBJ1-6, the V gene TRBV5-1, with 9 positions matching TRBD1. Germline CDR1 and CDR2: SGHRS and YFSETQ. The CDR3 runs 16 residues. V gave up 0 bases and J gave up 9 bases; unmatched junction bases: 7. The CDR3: CASSLVSDRGSSPLHF. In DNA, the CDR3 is TGCGCCAGCAGCTTGGTGTCGGACAGGGGTTCTTCACCCCTCCACTTT.

The CDR3 reads CASSPSYGNTIYF. CDR3 bases: TGTGCCAGCAGTCCGTCTTATGGAAACACCATATATTTT. The rearrangement joins TRBV27 to TRBJ1-3; no reliable D call. The V gene lost 5 bases and the J gene lost 3 bases, with 8 bases spanning the gap. This CDR3 is 13 amino acids long. From germline, CDR1 is MNHEY and CDR2 SMNVEV (reference sequence).

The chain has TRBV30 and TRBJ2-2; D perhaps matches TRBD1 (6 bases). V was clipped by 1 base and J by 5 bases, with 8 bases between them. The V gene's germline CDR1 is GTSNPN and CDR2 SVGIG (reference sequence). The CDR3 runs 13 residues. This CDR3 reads CAWSGTVTGELFF. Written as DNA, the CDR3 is TGTGCCTGGAGTGGGACAGTAACCGGGGAGCTGTTTTTT. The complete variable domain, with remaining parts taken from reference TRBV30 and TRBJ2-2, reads SQTIHQWPATLVQPVGSPLSLECTVEGTSNPNLYWYRQAAGRGLQLLFYSVGIGQISSEVPQNLSASRPQDRQFILSSKKLLLSDSGFYLCAWSGTVTGELFFGEGSRLTVL.

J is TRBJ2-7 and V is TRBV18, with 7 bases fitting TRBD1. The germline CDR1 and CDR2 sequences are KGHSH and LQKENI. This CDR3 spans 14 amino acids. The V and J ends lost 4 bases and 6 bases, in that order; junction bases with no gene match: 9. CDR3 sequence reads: CASSLAGDSPEQYF. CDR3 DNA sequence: TGTGCCAGCTCACTAGCCGGGGACAGCCCCGAGCAGTACTTC.

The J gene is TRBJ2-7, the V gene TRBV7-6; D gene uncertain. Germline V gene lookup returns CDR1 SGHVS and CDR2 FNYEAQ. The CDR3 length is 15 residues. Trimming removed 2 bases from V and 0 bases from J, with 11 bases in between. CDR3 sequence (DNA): TGTGCCAGCAGCTTAAACTCAGGTGACTCCTACGAGCAGTACTTC. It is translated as CASSLNSGDSYEQYF.

This CDR3 reads CASSSGTGDYGYTF. CDR3 DNA sequence: TGTGCCAGTAGTTCCGGGACAGGAGACTATGGCTACACCTTC. The rearrangement joins TRBV19 to TRBJ1-2; TRBD1 matches 8 bases. The CDR3 consists of 14 residues. V gave up 5 bases and J gave up 3 bases; unmatched junction bases: 5. Germline V gene lookup returns CDR1 LNHDA and CDR2 SQIVND (reference sequence).

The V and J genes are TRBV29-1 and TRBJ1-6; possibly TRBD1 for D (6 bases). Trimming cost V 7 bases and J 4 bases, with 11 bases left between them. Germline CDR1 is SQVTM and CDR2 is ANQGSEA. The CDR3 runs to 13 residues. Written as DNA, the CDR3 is TGCAGCGCTAAACAGGGTTATAATTCACCCCTCCACTTT. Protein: CSAKQGYNSPLHF. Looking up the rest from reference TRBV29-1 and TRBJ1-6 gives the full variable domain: SAVISQKPSRDICQRGTSLTIQCQVDSQVTMMFWYRQQPGQSLTLIATANQGSEATYESGFVIDKFPISRPNLTFSTLTVSNMSPEDSSIYLCSAKQGYNSPLHFGNGTRLTVT.

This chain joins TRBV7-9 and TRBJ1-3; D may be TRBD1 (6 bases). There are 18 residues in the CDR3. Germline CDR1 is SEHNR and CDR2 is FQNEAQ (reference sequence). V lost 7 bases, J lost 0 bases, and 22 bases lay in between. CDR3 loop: CASTEGSWGHSSGNTIYF. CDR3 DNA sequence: TGTGCCAGCACCGAGGGGTCCTGGGGACACAGCTCTGGAAACACCATATATTTT.

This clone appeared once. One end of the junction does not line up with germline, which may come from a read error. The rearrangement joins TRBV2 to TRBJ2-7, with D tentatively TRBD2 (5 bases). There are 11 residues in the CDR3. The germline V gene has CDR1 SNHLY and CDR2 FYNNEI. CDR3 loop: CASNERGEQYF. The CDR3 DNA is TGTGCCAGCAATGAACGAGGGGAGCAGTACTTC.

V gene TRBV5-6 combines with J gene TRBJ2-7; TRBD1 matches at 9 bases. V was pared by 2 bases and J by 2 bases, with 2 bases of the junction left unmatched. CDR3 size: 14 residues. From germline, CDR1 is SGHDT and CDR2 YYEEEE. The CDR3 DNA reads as TGTGCCAGCAGCTTCGGACAGGGGACCTACGAGCAGTACTTC. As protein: CASSFGQGTYEQYF.

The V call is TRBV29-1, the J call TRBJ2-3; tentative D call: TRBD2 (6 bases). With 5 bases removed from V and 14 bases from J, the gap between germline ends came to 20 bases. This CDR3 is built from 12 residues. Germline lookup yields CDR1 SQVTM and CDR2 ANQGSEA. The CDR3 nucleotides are TGCAGCGTTTCCTCTGAGGGGACTGGGCTGTATTTT. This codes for CSVSSEGTGLYF.

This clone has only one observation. CDR3 amino acids: CASSAGQMNTEAFF. As DNA, the CDR3 is TGTGCCAGCAGCGCCGGACAGATGAACACTGAAGCTTTCTTT. The rearrangement uses TRBV9 and TRBJ1-1; tentative D call: TRBD1 (6 bases). The CDR3 loop spans 14 amino acids. Deletions cut 3 bases from V and 0 bases from J, with 9 bases between. Germline V gives CDR1 SGDLS, CDR2 YYNGEE.

The CDR3: CASSGSGTQETQYF. As DNA, the CDR3 is TGTGCCAGCAGCGGATCCGGGACACAAGAGACCCAGTACTTC. This chain connects TRBV9 to TRBJ2-5; D may be TRBD1 (6 bases). CDR3 size: 14 residues. Trimming cost V 3 bases and J 2 bases, with 11 bases left between them. Germline loops: CDR1 SGDLS, CDR2 YYNGEE. Based on the CDR3 plus reference TRBV9 and TRBJ2-5, the full variable domain is DSGVTQTPKHLITATGQRVTLRCSPRSGDLSVYWYQQSLDQGLQFLIQYYNGEERAKGNILERFSAQQFPDLHSELNLSSLELGDSALYFCASSGSGTQETQYFGPGTRLLVL.

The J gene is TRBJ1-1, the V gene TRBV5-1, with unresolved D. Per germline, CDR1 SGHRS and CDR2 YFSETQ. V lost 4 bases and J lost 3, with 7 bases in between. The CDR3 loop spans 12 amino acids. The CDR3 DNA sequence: TGCGCCAGCAGCCTTGGCCACACTGAAGCTTTCTTT. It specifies CASSLGHTEAFF.

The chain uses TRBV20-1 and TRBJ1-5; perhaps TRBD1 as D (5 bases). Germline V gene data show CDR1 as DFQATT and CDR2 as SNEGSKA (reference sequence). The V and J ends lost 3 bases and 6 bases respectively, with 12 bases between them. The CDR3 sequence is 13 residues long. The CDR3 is CSASAPGGQPQHF. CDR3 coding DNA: TGCAGTGCTAGTGCACCGGGGGGTCAGCCCCAGCATTTT.

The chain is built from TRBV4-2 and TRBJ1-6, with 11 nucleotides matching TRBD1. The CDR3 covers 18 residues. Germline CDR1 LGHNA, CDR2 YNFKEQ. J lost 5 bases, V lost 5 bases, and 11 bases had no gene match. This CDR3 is CASSAPGQGVNHNSPLHF. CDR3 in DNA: TGTGCCAGCAGCGCCCCGGGACAGGGGGTAAACCATAATTCACCCCTCCACTTT.

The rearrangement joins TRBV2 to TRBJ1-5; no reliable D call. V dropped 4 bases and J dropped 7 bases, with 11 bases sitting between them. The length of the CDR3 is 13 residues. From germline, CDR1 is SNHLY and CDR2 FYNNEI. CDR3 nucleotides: TGTGCCAGCAGTGGTAGGGAGGCCCAGCCCCAGCATTTT. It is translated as CASSGREAQPQHF.

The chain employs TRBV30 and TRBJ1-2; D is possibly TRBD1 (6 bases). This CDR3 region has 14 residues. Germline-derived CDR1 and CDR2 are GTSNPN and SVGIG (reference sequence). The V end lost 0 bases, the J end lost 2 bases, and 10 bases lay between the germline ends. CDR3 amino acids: CAWSVLDSNYGYTF. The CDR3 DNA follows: TGTGCCTGGAGTGTCCTGGACAGCAACTATGGCTACACCTTC.

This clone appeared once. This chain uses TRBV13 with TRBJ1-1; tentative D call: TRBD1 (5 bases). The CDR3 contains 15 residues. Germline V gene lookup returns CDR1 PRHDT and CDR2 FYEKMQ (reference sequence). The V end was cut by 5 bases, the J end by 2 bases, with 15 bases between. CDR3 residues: CASSAGTRENTEAFF. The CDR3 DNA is TGTGCCAGCAGCGCGGGAACCAGGGAAAACACTGAAGCTTTCTTT.